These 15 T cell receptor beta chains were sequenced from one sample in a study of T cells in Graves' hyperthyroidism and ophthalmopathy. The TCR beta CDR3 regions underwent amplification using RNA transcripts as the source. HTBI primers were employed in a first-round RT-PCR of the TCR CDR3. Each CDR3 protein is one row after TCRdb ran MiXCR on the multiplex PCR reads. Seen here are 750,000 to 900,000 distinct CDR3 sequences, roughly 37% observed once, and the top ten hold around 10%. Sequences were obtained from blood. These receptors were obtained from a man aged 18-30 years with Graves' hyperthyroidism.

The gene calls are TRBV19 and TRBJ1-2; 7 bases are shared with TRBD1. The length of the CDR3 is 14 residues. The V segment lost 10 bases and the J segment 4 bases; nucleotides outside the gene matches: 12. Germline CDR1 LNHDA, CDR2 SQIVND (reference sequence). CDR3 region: CATPSRQGPYGYTF. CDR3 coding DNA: TGTGCCACCCCTTCTCGACAGGGCCCCTATGGCTACACCTTC.

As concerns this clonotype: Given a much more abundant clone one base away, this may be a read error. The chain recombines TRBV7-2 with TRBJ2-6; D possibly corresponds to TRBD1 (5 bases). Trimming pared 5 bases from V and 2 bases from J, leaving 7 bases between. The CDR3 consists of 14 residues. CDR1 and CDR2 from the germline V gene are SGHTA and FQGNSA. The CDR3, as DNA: TGTGCCAGCAGCGAAGGGGCTGGGGCCAACGTCCTGACTTTC. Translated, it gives CASSEGAGANVLTF.

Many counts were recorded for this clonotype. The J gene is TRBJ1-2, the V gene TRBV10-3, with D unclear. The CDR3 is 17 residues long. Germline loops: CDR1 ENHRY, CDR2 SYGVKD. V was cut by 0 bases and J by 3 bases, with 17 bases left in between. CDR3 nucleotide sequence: TGTGCCATCAGTGAGTCGACTCGGGCCGGGCTGGACTATGGCTACACCTTC. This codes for CAISESTRAGLDYGYTF.

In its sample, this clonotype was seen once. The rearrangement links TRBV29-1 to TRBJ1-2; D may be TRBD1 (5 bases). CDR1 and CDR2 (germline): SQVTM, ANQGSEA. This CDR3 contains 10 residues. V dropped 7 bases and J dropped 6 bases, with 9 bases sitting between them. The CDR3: CSGGVNGYTF. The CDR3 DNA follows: TGCAGCGGGGGCGTCAATGGCTACACCTTC.

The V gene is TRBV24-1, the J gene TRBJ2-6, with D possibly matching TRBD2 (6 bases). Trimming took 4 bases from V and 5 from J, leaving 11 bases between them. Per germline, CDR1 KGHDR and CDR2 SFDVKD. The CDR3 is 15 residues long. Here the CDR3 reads CATSDSSVRANVLTF. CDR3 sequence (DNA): TGTGCCACCAGTGACTCTAGCGTTCGGGCCAACGTCCTGACTTTC.

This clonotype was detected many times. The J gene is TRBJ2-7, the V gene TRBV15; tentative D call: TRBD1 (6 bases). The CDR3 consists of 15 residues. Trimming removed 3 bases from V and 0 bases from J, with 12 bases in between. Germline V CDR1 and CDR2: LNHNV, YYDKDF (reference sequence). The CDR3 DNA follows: TGTGCCACCAGCAGCGGACAGTGGAGCTCCTACGAGCAGTACTTC. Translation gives CATSSGQWSSYEQYF.

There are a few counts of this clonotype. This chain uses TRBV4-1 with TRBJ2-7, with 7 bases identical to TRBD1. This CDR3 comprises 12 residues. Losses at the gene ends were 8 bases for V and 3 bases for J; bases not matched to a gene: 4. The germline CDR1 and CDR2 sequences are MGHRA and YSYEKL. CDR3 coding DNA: TGCGCCAGCGTGGGACAGAACTACGAGCAGTACTTC. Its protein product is CASVGQNYEQYF.

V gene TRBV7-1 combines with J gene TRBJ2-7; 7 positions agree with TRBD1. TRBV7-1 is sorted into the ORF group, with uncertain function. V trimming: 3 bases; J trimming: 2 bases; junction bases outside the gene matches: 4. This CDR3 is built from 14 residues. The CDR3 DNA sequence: TGTGCCAGCAGCTCCGACAGGGCCCCCTACGAGCAGTACTTC. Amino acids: CASSSDRAPYEQYF.

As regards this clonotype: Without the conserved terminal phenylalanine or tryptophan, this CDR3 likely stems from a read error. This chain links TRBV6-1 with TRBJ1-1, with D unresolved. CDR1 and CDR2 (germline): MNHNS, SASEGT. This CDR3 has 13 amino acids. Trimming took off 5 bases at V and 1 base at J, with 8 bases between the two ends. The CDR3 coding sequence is TGTGCCAGCAGTTTAACAGCGAACACTGAAGCTTTCGTT. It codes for CASSLTANTEAFV.

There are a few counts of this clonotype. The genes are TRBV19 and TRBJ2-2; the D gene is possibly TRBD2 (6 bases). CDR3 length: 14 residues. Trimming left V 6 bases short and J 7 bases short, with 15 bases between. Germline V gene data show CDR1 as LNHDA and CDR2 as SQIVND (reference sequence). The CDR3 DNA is TGTGCCAGTAGGTTTGGAGGGCTTGGCGGGGAGCTGTTTTTT. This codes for CASRFGGLGGELFF.

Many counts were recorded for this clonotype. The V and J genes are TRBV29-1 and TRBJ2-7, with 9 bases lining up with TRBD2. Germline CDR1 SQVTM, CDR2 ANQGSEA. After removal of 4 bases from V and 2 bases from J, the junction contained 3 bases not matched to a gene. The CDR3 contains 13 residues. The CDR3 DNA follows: TGCAGCGTTGTAGCGGGAGAGACCTACGAGCAGTACTTC. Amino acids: CSVVAGETYEQYF.

The CDR3 DNA is TGTGCCAGCAGTTCACCGCGGAGGACTGAAGCTTTCTTT. This sequence encodes CASSSPRRTEAFF. The rearrangement uses TRBV28 and TRBJ1-1; D uncertain. Germline-derived CDR1 and CDR2 are MDHEN and SYDVKM. This CDR3 is built from 13 residues. Trimming took 4 bases from V and 5 from J, leaving 11 bases between them.

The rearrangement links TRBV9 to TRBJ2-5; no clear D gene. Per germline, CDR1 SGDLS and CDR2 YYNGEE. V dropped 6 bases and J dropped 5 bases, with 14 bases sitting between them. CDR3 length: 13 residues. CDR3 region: CASNLGDRETQYF. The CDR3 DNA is TGTGCCAGCAACTTGGGTGACCGGGAGACCCAGTACTTC.

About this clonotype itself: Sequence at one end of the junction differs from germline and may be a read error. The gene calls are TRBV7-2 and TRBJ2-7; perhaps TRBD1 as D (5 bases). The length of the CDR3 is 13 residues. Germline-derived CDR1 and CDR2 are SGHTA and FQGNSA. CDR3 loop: CASRSDSSHEQYF. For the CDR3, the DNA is TGTGCCAGCAGAAGTGACAGCTCCCACGAGCAGTACTTC.

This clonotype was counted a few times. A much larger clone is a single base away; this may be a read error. CDR3 residues: CASSPGWETEAFF. The CDR3 bases are TGTGCCAGCAGCCCAGGCTGGGAGACTGAAGCTTTCTTT. The chain links TRBV6-5 to TRBJ1-1; no reliable D call. The ends were cut back, 6 bases at V and 5 bases at J, with 13 bases in the middle. From germline, CDR1 is MNHEY and CDR2 SVGAGI. There are 13 residues in the CDR3.